This entry is about one T cell receptor beta chain. What it recognizes is unknown. This sample is drawn from a study of radiotherapy plus CTLA-4 blockade in lung cancer. The wider study: Objective responses were recorded in 15% to 20% of patients, with disease control recorded in roughly 31%.

The study gave focal radiation plus ipilimumab CTLA-4 blockade to patients with chemo-refractory metastatic non-small-cell lung cancer. Overall study findings and caveats: Tumor-derived TCR clones expanded in blood after radiotherapy plus ipilimumab.

Using immunoSEQ multiplex PCR, the repertoire was profiled, and TCRdb retains in-frame clones only, with some absent. In the table there are tens of thousands of clones, approximately 68% of which are singletons. The trim removed 8 bases at V and 4 bases at J, leaving 15 bases unmatched. Germline values: CDR1 SEHNR, CDR2 FQNEAQ (reference sequence). The CDR3 is 17 amino acids. The TCR sequence derives from a human donor with non-small cell lung cancer who had stable disease on radiotherapy plus ipilimumab. The V gene is TRBV7-9, the J gene TRBJ1-4; 8 bases map to TRBD1. The material was peripheral blood, obtained from a patient treated with radiotherapy plus ipilimumab. The CDR3 coding sequence is TGTGCCAGCCGCTCAGGGGGCCGGACTAGACTTAATGAAAAACTGTTTTTT. It yields the protein CASRSGGRTRLNEKLFF.